This T cell receptor (beta chain) was obtained from a study of blood T cell repertoires in COVID-19. In the study overall: The United States, Italy and Spain provided the acute and convalescent COVID-19 samples. PBMCs, B-cell-depleted T cells, or T cells provided the cDNA or gDNA that made up the material.

CDR1 is SNHLY and CDR2 is FYNNEI in the germline V gene. V was trimmed by 7 bases and J by 1 base, leaving 13 bases between them. This CDR3 has 14 residues. Profiling relied on immunoSEQ multiplex PCR, and the TCRdb table lists in-frame clones only, not all of them. This repertoire shows 97,000 or so clones, 90% found once; its top ten account for about 1.7%. The chain uses TRBV2 and TRBJ1-1; D gene unclear. Sequencing was done on a sample of peripheral blood. The TCR originated in a man between 60 and 75 years old with acute or convalescent COVID-19. The CDR3 DNA reads as TGTGCCAGCACTACTAGGGTAGCGAACACTGAAGCTTTCTTT. Its translation: CASTTRVANTEAFF.